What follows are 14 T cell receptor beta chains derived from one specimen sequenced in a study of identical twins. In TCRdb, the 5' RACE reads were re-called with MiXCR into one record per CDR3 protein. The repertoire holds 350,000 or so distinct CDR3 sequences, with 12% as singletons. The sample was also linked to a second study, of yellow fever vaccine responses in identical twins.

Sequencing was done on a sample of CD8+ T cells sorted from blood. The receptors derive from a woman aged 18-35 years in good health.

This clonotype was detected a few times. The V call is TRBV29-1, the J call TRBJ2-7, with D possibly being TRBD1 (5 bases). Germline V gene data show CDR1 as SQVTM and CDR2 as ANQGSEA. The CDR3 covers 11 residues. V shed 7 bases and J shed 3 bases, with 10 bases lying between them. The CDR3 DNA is TGCAGCGGACTTCAGGGCTACGAGCAGTACTTC. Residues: CSGLQGYEQYF.

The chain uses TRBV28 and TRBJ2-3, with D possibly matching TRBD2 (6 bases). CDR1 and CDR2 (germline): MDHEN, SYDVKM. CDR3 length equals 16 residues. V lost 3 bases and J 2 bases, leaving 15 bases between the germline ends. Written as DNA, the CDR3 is TGTGCCAGCAGTTTGGTTAGAGGGCGGGACACAGATACGCAGTATTTT. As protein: CASSLVRGRDTDTQYF. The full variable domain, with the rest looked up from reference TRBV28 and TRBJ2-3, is DVKVTQSSRYLVKRTGEKVFLECVQDMDHENMFWYRQDPGLGLRLIYFSYDVKMKEKGDIPEGYSVSREKKERFSLILESASTNQTSMYLCASSLVRGRDTDTQYFGPGTRLTVL.

The CDR3 reads CASSLTGSHGYTF. The CDR3 DNA follows: TGTGCCAGCAGTCTAACAGGGTCCCATGGCTACACCTTC. The chain carries TRBV12-3 or TRBV12-4 and TRBJ1-2; D perhaps matches TRBD1 (6 bases). This CDR3 has 13 residues. The V end lost 5 bases, the J end lost 6 bases, and 13 bases lay between the germline ends.

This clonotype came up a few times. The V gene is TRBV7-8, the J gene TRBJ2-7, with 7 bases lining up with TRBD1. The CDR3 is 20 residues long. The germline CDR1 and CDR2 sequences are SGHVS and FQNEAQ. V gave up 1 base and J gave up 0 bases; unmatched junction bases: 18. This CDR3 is CASSLVMVTGKSRRSYEQYV. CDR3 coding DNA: TGTGCCAGCAGCTTAGTGATGGTGACAGGGAAGTCCAGGCGCTCCTACGAGCAGTACGTC.

For the CDR3, the DNA is TGTGCCAGCAGCTTAGTGGCTAGCGTGTACAATGAGCAGTTCTTC. The encoded protein is CASSLVASVYNEQFF. The rearrangement joins TRBV7-8 to TRBJ2-1, with D possibly matching TRBD2 (6 bases). The germline V gene encodes CDR1 SGHVS and CDR2 FQNEAQ. Trimming removed 1 base at V and 4 bases at J, with 11 bases between. The CDR3 runs 15 residues.

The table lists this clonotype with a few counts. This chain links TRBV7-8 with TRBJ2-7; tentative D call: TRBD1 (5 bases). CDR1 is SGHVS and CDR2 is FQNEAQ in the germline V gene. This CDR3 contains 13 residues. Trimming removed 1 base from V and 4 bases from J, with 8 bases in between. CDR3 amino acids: CASSLGTLYEQYV. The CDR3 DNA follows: TGTGCCAGCAGCTTAGGGACACTGTACGAGCAGTACGTC.

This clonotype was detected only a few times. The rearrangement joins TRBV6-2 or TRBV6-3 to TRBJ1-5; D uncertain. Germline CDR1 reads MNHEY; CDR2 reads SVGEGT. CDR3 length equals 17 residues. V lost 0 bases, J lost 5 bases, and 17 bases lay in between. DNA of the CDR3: TGTGCCAGCAGTTACTCGATCACTGGGGTTAAGGATCAGCCCCAGCATTTT. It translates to CASSYSITGVKDQPQHF.

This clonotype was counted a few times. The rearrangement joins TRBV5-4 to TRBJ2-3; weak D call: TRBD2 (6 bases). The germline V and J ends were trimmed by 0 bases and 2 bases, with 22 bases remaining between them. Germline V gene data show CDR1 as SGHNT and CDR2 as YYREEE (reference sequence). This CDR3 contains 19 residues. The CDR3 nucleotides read TGTGCCAGCAGCTTGGCCAATCTTAGACACCGGGACTTCACAGATACGCAGTATTTT. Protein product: CASSLANLRHRDFTDTQYF.

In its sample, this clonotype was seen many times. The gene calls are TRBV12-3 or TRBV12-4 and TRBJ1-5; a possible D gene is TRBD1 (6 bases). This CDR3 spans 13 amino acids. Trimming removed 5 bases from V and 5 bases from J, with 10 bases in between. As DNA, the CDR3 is TGTGCCAGCAGTGGAGGGGGTGATCAGCCCCAGCATTTT. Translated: CASSGGGDQPQHF.

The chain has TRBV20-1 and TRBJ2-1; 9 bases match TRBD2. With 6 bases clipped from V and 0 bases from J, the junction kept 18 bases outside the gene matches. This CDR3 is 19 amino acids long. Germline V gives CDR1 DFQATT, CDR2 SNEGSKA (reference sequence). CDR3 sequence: CSAFLPGLASSRSYNEQFF. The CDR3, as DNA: TGCAGTGCCTTTCTCCCGGGACTAGCATCGTCGCGCTCCTACAATGAGCAGTTCTTC.

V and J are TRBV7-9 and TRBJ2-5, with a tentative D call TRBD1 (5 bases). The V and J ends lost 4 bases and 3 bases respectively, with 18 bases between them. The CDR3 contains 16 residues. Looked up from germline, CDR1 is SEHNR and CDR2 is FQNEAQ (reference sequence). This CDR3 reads CASSSSKTEEEETQYF. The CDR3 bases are TGTGCCAGCAGCTCCTCAAAGACAGAGGAAGAAGAGACCCAGTACTTC.

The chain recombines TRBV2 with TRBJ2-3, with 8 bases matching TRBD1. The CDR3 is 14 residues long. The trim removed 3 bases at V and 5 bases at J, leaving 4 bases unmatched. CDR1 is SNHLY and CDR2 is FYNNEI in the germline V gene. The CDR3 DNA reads TGTGCCAGCAGTGACCCCAGGGGGCGAGATACGCAGTATTTT. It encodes CASSDPRGRDTQYF.

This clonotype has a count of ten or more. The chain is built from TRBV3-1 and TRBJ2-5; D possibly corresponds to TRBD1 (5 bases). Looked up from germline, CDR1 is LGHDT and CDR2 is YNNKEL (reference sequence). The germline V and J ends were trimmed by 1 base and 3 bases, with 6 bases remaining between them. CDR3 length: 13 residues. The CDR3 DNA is TGTGCCAGCAGCCAAGTAGGGGAAGAGACCCAGTACTTC. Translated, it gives CASSQVGEETQYF.

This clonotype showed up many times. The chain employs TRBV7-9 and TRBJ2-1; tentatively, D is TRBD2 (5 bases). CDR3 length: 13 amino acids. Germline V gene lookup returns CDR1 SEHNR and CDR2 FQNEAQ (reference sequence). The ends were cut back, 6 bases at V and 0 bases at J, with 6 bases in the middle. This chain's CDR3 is CASRGSSYNEQFF. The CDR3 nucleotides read TGTGCCAGCAGGGGGAGCTCCTACAATGAGCAGTTCTTC.